Following are 8 T cell receptor beta chains from one sample sequenced in a study of T cell repertoires in aging, cancer and after chemotherapy. Amplification of TCR beta used genomic DNA extracted from peripheral blood. Multiplex touch-down PCR with TRB-A/B primers amplified rearranged V-D-J TRB sequences. TCRdb recomputed calls from the multiplex PCR reads with MiXCR, one row per CDR3 protein. In the table there are more than 8,000 distinct CDR3 sequences, around 32% of which are singletons. Sequenced sample: blood. The receptors come from a human donor in good health.

The rearrangement joins TRBV6-5 to TRBJ2-7, with TRBD2 matching over 10 bases. Trimming at V came to 6 bases and at J to 3 bases, leaving 8 bases not matched to a gene. CDR1 MNHEY and CDR2 SVGAGI come from the germline V gene. This CDR3 spans 15 amino acids. CDR3 residues: CASSSLAGPNYEQYF. The CDR3 nucleotides read TGTGCCAGCAGCTCACTAGCGGGACCCAACTACGAGCAGTACTTC.

The chain links TRBV5-1 to TRBJ2-7, with 10 bases fitting TRBD2. The V gene's germline CDR1 is SGHRS and CDR2 YFSETQ. The CDR3 length is 16 residues. Trimming removed 4 bases from V and 1 base from J; junction bases left unmatched: 8. The CDR3 is CASSRGGAGGSYEQYF. Written as DNA, the CDR3 is TGCGCCAGCAGCCGGGGTGGAGCGGGAGGGTCCTACGAGCAGTACTTC.

The V and J genes are TRBV18 and TRBJ2-1, with TRBD2 identical over 10 bases. Germline trimming cut 4 bases from V and 5 bases from J; bases unmatched to any gene: 5. Looked up from germline, CDR1 is KGHSH and CDR2 is LQKENI. There are 15 residues in the CDR3. The CDR3 DNA sequence: TGTGCCAGCTCACTTCGGACTAGCGGTCACAATGAGCAGTTCTTC. Protein: CASSLRTSGHNEQFF. Supplemented by reference TRBV18 and TRBJ2-1, the full variable domain reads NAGVMQNPRHLVRRRGQEARLRCSPMKGHSHVYWYRQLPEEGLKFMVYLQKENIIDESGMPKERFSAEFPKEGPSILRIQQVVRGDSAAYFCASSLRTSGHNEQFFGPGTRLTVL.

This clonotype was seen just once. The V gene is TRBV20-1, the J gene TRBJ2-7; D call uncertain. CDR3 length: 13 amino acids. V shed 7 bases and J shed 5 bases, with 18 bases lying between them. Per the germline V gene, CDR1 is DFQATT and CDR2 is SNEGSKA (reference sequence). The CDR3 sequence: CSVSQARSNEQYF. The CDR3 DNA follows: TGCAGTGTTAGCCAGGCGCGTTCGAACGAGCAGTACTTC.

The CDR3 here is CASSLGNEDTQYF. CDR3 sequence (DNA): TGTGCCAGCAGCTTAGGGAACGAAGATACGCAGTATTTT. The V gene is TRBV7-9, the J gene TRBJ2-3; no definite D call. The length of the CDR3 is 13 residues. The germline CDR1 and CDR2 sequences are SEHNR and FQNEAQ (reference sequence). The V and J ends lost 1 base and 5 bases respectively, with 7 bases between them.

V usage is TRBV11-2 and J usage is TRBJ2-1; 8 bases align to TRBD2. V gave up 5 bases and J gave up 5 bases; unmatched junction bases: 14. The CDR3 contains 17 residues. The germline V gene has CDR1 SGHAT and CDR2 FQNNGV. This CDR3 reads CASSPRGATSVHNEQFF. CDR3 nucleotides: TGTGCCAGCAGCCCTAGGGGTGCGACTAGCGTACACAATGAGCAGTTCTTC.

This clonotype has only a few counts. The chain uses TRBV12-3 or TRBV12-4 and TRBJ2-1; D is ambiguous. The V and J ends lost 5 bases and 4 bases respectively, with 3 bases between them. The CDR3 runs to 11 residues. As DNA, the CDR3 is TGTGCCAGCAGTAAATACAATGAGCAGTTCTTC. Protein: CASSKYNEQFF.

The rearrangement links TRBV5-1 to TRBJ1-1, with TRBD1 as a possible D gene (5 bases). The CDR3 sequence is 14 residues long. Trimming pared 4 bases from V and 1 base from J, leaving 11 bases between. Germline loops: CDR1 SGHRS, CDR2 YFSETQ. Here the CDR3 DNA reads TGCGCCAGCAGCACGGGGGGACGGAACACTGAAGCTTTCTTT. Protein: CASSTGGRNTEAFF.